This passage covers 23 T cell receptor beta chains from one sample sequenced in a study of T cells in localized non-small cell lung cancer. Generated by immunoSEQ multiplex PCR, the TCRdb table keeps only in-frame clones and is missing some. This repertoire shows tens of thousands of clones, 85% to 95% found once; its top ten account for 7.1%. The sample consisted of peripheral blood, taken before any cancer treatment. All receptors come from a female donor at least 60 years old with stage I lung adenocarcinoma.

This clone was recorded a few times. The CDR3 spells CASSSPRLNTEAFF. In DNA, the CDR3 is TGTGCCAGCAGCTCTCCCCGGCTGAACACTGAAGCTTTCTTT. The gene calls are TRBV11-2 and TRBJ1-1; D is ambiguous. The CDR3 extends over 14 amino acids. Trimming cost V 4 bases and J 0 bases, with 9 bases left between them. Germline-derived CDR1 and CDR2 are SGHAT and FQNNGV.

This chain's CDR3 is CASSPVQQRSGNTIYF. In DNA, the CDR3 is TGCGCCAGCAGCCCGGTTCAACAGCGGTCTGGAAACACCATATATTTT. The chain has TRBV4-1 and TRBJ1-3; D not certain. V lost 4 bases and J lost 1, with 14 bases in between. This CDR3 comprises 16 residues. From germline, CDR1 is MGHRA and CDR2 YSYEKL.

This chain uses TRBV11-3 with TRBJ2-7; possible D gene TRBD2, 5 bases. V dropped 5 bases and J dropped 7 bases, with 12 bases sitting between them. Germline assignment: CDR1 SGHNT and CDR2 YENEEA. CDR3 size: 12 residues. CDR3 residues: CASSRTTGEQYF. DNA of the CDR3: TGTGCCAGCAGCCGTACAACGGGAGAGCAGTACTTC.

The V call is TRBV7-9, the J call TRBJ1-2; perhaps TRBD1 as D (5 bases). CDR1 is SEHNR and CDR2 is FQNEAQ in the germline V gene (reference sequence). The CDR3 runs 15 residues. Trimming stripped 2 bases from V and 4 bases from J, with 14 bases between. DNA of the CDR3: TGTGCCAGCAGCTTATCCCGGCCAGACAGCTATGGCTACACCTTC. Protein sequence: CASSLSRPDSYGYTF.

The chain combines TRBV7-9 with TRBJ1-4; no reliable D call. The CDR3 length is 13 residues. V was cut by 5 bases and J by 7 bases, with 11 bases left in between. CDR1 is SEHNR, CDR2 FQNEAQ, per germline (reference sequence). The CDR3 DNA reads TGTGCCAGCAGCCCCACCCTGGGTGAAAAACTGTTTTTT. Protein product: CASSPTLGEKLFF.

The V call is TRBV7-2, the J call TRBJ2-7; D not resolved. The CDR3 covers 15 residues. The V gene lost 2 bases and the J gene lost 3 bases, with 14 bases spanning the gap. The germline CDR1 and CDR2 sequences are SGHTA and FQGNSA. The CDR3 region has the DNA TGTGCCAGCAGCTTAATTCCAGGCACAAACTACGAGCAGTACTTC. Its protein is CASSLIPGTNYEQYF. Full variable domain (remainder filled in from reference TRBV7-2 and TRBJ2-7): GAGVSQSPSNKVTEKGKDVELRCDPISGHTALYWYRQSLGQGLEFLIYFQGNSAPDKSGLPSDRFSAERTGGSVSTLTIQRTQQEDSAVYLCASSLIPGTNYEQYFGPGTRLTVT.

This chain's CDR3 is CASRIRQGGAGELFF. CDR3 bases: TGTGCCAGTAGGATAAGACAGGGAGGGGCCGGGGAGCTGTTTTTT. The chain uses TRBV19 and TRBJ2-2, with D possibly being TRBD1 or TRBD2 (7 bases each). V was shortened by 6 bases and J by 6 bases, with 17 bases between the two germline ends. From germline, CDR1 is LNHDA and CDR2 SQIVND (reference sequence). The CDR3 is 15 residues long. Full variable domain (remainder filled in from reference TRBV19 and TRBJ2-2): DGGITQSPKYLFRKEGQNVTLSCEQNLNHDAMYWYRQDPGQGLRLIYYSQIVNDFQKGDIAEGYSVSREKKESFPLTVTSAQKNPTAFYLCASRIRQGGAGELFFGEGSRLTVL.

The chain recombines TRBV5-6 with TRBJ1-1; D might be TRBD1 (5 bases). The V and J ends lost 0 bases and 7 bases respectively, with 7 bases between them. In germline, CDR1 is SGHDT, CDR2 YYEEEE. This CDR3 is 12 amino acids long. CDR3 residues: CASSLGDGEAFF. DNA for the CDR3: TGTGCCAGCAGCTTGGGGGACGGTGAAGCTTTCTTT.

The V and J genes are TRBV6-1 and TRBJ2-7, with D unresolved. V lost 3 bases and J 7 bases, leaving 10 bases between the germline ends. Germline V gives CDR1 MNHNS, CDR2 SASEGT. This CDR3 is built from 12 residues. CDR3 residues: CASSERWEEQYV. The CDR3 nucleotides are TGTGCCAGCAGTGAGCGGTGGGAAGAGCAGTACGTC.

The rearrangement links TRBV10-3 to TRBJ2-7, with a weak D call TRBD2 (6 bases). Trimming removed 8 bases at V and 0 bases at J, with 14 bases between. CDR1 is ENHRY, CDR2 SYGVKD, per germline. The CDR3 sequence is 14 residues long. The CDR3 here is CAIQATSNSYEQYF. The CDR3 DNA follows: TGTGCCATCCAGGCGACTAGTAACTCCTACGAGCAGTACTTC.

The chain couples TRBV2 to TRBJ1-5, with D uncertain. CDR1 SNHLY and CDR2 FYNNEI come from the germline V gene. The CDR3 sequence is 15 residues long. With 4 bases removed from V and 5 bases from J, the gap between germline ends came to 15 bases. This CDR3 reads CASSVGQIADQPQHF. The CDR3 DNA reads TGTGCCAGCAGTGTCGGCCAGATAGCCGATCAGCCCCAGCATTTT.

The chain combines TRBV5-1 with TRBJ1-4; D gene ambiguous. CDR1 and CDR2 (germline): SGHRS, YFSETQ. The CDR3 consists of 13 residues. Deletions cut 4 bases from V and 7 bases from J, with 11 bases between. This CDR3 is CASSQNVGEKLFF. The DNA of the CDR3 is TGCGCCAGCAGCCAGAACGTTGGTGAAAAACTGTTTTTT.

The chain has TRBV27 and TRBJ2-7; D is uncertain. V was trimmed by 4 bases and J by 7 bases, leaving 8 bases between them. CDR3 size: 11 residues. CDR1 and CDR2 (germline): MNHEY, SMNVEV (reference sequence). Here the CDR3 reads CASSSCVEQYF. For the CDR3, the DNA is TGTGCCAGCAGTTCCTGTGTAGAGCAGTACTTC.

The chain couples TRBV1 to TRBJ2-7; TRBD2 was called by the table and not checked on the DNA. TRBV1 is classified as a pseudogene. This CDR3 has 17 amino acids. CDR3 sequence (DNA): TGCACCAGCAGCCAAGGAGAAGTGGGGGGGGCCTCCTACGAGCAGTACTTC. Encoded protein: CTSSQGEVGGASYEQYF.

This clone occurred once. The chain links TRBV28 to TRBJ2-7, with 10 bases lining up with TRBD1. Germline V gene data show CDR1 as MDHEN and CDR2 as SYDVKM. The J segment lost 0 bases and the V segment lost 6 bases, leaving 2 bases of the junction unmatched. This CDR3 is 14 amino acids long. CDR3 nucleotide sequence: TGTGCCAGCAGCTGGACAGGGGGCTCCTACGAGCAGTACGTC. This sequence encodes CASSWTGGSYEQYV.

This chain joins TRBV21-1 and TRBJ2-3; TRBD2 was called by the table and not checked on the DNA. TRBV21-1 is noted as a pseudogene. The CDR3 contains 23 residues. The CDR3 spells CASSPRGLRETFCWRGGTDTQYF. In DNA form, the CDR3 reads TGTGCCAGCAGCCCTCGGGGTTTGAGGGAGACCTTCTGTTGGCGGGGGGGCACAGATACGCAGTATTTT.

CDR3 sequence: CASTLTGRETQYF. Written as DNA, the CDR3 is TGTGCCAGCACGTTGACAGGGAGGGAGACCCAGTACTTC. This chain links TRBV6-6 with TRBJ2-5, with D maybe TRBD1 (7 bases). The CDR3 spans 13 residues. Between the trimmed V and J ends, which lost 7 bases and 5 bases, there was a span of 14 bases. The germline CDR1 and CDR2 sequences are MNHNY and SVGAGI (reference sequence).

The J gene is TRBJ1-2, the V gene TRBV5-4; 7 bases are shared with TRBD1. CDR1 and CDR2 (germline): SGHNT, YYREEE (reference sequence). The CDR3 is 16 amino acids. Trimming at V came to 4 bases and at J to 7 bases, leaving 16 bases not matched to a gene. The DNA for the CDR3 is TGTGCCAGCAGCAAGGACAGGCTCGAGATCACCCTTGGCTACACCTTC. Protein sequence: CASSKDRLEITLGYTF.

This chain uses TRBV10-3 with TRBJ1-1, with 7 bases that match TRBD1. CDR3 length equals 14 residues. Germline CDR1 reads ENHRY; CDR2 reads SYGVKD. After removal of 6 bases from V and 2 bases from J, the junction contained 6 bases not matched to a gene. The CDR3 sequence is CAISLGQANTEAFF. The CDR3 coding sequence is TGTGCCATCAGCTTAGGACAGGCAAACACTGAAGCTTTCTTT.

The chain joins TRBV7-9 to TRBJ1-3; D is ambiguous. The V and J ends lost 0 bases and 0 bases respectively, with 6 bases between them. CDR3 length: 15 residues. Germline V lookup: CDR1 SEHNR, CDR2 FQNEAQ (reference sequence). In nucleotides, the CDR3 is TGTGCCAGCAGCTTAGCAGGGAGCTCTGGAAACACCATATATTTT. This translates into CASSLAGSSGNTIYF.

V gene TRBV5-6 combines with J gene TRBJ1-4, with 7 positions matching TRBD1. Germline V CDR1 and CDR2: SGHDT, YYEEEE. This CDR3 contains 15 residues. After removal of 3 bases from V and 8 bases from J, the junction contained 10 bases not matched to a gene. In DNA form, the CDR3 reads TGTGCCAGCAGCTACGGGACAGAGGGGTTGGAAAAACTGTTTTTT. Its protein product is CASSYGTEGLEKLFF.

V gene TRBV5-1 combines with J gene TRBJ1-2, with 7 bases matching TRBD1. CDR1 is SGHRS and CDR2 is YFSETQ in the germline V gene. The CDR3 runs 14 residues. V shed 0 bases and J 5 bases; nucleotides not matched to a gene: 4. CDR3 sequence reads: CASSLGQGAYGYTF. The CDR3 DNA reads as TGCGCCAGCAGCTTGGGACAGGGAGCATATGGCTACACCTTC. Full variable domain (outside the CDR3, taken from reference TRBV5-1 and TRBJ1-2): KAGVTQTPRYLIKTRGQQVTLSCSPISGHRSVSWYQQTPGQGLQFLFEYFSETQRNKGNFPGRFSGRQFSNSRSEMNVSTLELGDSALYLCASSLGQGAYGYTFGSGTRLTVV.

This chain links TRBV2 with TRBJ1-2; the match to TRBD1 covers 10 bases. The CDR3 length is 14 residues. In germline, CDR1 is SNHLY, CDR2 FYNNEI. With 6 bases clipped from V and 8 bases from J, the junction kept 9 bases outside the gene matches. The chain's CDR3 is CASRLPGQGEGYTF. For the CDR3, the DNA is TGTGCCAGCAGATTACCAGGACAGGGGGAGGGCTACACCTTC. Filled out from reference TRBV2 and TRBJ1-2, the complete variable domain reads EPEVTQTPSHQVTQMGQEVILRCVPISNHLYFYWYRQILGQKVEFLVSFYNNEISEKSEIFDDQFSVERPDGSNFTLKIRSTKLEDSAMYFCASRLPGQGEGYTFGSGTRLTVV.